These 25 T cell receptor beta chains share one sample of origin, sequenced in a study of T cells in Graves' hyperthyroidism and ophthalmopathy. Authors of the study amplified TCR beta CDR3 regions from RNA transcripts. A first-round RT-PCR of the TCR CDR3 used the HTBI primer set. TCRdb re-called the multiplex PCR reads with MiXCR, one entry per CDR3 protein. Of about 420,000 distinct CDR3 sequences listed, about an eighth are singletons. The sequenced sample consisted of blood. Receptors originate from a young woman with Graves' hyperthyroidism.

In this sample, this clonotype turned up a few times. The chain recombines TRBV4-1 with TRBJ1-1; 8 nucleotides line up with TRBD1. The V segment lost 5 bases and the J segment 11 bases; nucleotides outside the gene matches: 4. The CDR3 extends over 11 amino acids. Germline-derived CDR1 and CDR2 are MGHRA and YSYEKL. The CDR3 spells CASSEDRDAFF. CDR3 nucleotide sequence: TGCGCCAGCAGCGAGGACAGGGATGCTTTCTTT.

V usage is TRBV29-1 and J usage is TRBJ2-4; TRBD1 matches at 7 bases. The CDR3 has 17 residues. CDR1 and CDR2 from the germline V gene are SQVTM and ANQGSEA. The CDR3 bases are TGCATCTCCTCAGGGACAGCCCTGAGGAGTGGCAAAAACATTCAGTACTTC. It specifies CISSGTALRSGKNIQYF.

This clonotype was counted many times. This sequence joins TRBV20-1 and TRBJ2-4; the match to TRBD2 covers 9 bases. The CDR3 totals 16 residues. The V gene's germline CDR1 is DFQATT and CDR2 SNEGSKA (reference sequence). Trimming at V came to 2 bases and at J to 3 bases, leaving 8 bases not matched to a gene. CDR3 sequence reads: CSARHPTSGLKNIQYF. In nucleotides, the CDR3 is TGCAGTGCTAGACATCCGACTAGCGGACTCAAAAACATTCAGTACTTC.

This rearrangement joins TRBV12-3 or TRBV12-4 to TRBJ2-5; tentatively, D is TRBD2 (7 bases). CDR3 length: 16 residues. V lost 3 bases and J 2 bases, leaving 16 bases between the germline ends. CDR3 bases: TGTGCCAGCAGTTTGCGGGGGCCCGTGATACAAGAGACCCAGTACTTC. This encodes CASSLRGPVIQETQYF.

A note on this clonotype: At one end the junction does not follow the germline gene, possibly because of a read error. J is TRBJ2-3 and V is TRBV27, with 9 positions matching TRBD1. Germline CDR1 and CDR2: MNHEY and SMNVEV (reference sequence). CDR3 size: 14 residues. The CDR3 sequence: CASSPTGGADTRYF. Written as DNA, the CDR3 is TGTGCCAGCAGTCCCACAGGGGGCGCAGATACGCGGTATTTT.

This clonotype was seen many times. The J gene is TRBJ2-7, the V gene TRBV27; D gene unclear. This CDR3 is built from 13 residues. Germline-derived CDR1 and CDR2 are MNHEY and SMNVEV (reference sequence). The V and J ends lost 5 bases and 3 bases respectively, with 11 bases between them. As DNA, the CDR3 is TGTGCCAGCAGTCAACATGACCTCTACGAGCAGTACTTC. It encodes CASSQHDLYEQYF.

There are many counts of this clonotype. The CDR3 loop is CASSPSGLAGASEQYF. CDR3 bases: TGTGCCAGCAGCCCCTCGGGACTAGCGGGAGCCTCCGAGCAGTACTTC. The chain carries TRBV28 and TRBJ2-7, with TRBD2 matching over 14 bases. The germline V gene encodes CDR1 MDHEN and CDR2 SYDVKM. CDR3 length equals 16 residues. V gave up 6 bases and J gave up 6 bases; unmatched junction bases: 10.

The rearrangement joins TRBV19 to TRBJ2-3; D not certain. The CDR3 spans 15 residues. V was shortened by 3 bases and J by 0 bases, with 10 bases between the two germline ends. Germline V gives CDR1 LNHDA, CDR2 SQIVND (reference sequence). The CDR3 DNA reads TGTGCCAGTAGTATTTACGGATCTAGCACAGATACGCAGTATTTT. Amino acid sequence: CASSIYGSSTDTQYF.

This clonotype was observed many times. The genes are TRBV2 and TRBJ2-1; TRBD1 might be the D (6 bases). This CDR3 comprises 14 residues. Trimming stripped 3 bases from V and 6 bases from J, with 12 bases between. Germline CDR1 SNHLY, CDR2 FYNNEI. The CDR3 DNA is TGTGCCAGCAGTGAGCAGGGGCAGGTCAATGAGCAGTTCTTC. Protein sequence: CASSEQGQVNEQFF.

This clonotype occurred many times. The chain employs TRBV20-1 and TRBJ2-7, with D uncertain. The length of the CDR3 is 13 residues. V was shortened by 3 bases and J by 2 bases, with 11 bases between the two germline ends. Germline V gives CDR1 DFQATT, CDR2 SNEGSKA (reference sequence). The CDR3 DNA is TGCAGTGCTAGCCCTCTGCGAGCCTACGAGCAGTACTTC. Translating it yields CSASPLRAYEQYF.

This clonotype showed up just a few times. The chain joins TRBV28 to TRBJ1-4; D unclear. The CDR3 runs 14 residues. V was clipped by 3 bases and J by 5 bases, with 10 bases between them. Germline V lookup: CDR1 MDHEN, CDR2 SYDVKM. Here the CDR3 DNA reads TGTGCCAGCAGTTTTGGAGGCCTAAATGAAAAACTGTTTTTT. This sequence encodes CASSFGGLNEKLFF.

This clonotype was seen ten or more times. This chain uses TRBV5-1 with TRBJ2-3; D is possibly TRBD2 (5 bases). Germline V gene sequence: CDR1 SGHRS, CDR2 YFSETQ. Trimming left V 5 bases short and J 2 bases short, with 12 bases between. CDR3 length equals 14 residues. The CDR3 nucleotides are TGCGCCAGCAGGTTGAGCGGACCCACAGATACGCAGTATTTT. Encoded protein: CASRLSGPTDTQYF.

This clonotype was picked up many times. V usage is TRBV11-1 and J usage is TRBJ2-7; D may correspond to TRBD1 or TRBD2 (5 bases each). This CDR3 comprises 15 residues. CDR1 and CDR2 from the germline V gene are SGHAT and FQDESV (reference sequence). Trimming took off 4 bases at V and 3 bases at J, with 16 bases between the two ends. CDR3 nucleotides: TGTGCCAGCAGCTCAGGGACGGGGAATGACTACGAGCAGTACTTC. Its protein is CASSSGTGNDYEQYF.

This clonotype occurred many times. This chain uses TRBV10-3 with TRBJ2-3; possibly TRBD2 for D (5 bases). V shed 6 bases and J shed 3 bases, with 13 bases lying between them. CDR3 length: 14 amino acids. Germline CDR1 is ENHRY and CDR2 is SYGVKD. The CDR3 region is CAIRDLEKTDTQYF. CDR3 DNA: TGTGCCATCAGGGACTTGGAAAAGACAGATACGCAGTATTTT.

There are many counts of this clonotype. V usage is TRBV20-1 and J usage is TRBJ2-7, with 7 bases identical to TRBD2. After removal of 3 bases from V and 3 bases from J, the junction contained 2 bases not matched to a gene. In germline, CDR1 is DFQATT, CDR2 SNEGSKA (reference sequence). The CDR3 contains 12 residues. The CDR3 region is CSARGGSYEQYF. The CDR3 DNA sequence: TGCAGTGCTAGGGGCGGGAGCTACGAGCAGTACTTC.

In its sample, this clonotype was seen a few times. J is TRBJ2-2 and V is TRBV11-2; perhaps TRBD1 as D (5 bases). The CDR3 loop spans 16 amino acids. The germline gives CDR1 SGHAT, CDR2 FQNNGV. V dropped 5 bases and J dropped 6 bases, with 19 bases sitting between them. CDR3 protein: CASSPRPATGPGELFF. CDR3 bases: TGTGCCAGCAGCCCCAGGCCAGCCACAGGCCCCGGGGAGCTGTTTTTT.

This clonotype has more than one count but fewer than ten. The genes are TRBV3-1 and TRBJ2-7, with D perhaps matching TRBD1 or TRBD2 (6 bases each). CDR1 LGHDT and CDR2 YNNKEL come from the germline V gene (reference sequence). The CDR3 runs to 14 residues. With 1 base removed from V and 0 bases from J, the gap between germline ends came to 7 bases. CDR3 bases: TGTGCCAGCAGCCAAGGGGGGGCCTCCTACGAGCAGTACTTC. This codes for CASSQGGASYEQYF.

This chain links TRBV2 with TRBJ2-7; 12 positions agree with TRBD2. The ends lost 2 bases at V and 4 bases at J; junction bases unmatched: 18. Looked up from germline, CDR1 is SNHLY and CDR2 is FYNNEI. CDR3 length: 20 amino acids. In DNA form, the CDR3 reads TGTGCCAGCAGTGAACGGTGGGCTAGCGGGAGGGCCGTTCCCCGGTACGAGCAGTACTTC. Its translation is CASSERWASGRAVPRYEQYF.

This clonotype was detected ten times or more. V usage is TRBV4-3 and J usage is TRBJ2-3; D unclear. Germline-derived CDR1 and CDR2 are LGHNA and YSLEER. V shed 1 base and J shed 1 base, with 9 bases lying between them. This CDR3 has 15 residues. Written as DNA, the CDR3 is TGCGCCAGCAGCCAAGTCTTTGGCCGCACAGATACGCAGTATTTT. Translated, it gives CASSQVFGRTDTQYF.

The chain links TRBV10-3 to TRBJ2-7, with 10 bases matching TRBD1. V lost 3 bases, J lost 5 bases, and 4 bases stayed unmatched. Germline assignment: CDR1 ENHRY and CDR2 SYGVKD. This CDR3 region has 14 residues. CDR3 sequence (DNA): TGTGCCATCAGTGATGGGACAGGGGCGAACGAGCAGTACTTC. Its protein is CAISDGTGANEQYF.

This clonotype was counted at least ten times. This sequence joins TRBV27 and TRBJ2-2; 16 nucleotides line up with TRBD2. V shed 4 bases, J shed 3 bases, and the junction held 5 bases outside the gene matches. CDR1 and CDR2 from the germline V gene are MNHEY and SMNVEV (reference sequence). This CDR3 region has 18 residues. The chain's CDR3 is CASSSGTSGRGYTGELFF. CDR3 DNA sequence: TGTGCCAGCAGTTCGGGGACTAGCGGGAGGGGATACACCGGGGAGCTGTTTTTT.

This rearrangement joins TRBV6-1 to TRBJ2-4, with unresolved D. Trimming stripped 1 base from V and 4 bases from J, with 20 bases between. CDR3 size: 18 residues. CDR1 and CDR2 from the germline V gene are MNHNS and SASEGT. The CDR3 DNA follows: TGTGCCAGCAGTGAAGAGGTCGTGTGGGTCAGCCTGAAAAACATTCAGTACTTC. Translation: CASSEEVVWVSLKNIQYF.

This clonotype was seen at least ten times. This chain's CDR3 is CASNLWNTEAFF. The CDR3 region has the DNA TGTGCCAGCAATCTCTGGAACACTGAAGCTTTCTTT. This rearrangement joins TRBV7-9 to TRBJ1-1; the D is unclear. The V gene lost 7 bases and the J gene lost 1 base, with 7 bases spanning the gap. This CDR3 has 12 amino acids. CDR1 and CDR2 (germline): SEHNR, FQNEAQ (reference sequence).

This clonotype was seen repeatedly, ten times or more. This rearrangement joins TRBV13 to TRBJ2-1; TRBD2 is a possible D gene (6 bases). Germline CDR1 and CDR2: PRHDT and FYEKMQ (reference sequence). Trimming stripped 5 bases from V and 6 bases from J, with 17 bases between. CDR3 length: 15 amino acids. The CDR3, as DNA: TGTGCCAGCAGCCCTCGAGGGGTAGCGGCCAATGAGCAGTTCTTC. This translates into CASSPRGVAANEQFF.

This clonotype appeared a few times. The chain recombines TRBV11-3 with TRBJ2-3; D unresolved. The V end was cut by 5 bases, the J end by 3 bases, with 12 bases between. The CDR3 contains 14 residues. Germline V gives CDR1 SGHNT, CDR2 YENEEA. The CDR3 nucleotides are TGTGCCAGCAGCCCTCACCGGGCGACAGATACGCAGTATTTT. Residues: CASSPHRATDTQYF.